This T cell receptor (beta chain) appears in the sequencing data of a study of shared clonotypes between healthy human individuals. Repertoires were generated with immunoSEQ multiplex PCR, while TCRdb's copy carries only in-frame clones and drops some. The repertoire holds fewer than 500,000 clones, with about 80% as singletons. The V end lost 3 bases, the J end lost 11 bases, and 16 bases lay between the germline ends. This CDR3 contains 13 residues. Germline V gene lookup returns CDR1 LNHDA and CDR2 SQIVND (reference sequence). The sequence was obtained from a woman aged 40 to 50 in good health. Some clones in this sample may be carry-over from other donors' samples. Sequencing input: PBMCs. The chain joins TRBV19 to TRBJ1-1, with D maybe TRBD1 (6 bases). CDR3 amino acids: CASSIVTGTGAFF. CDR3 in DNA: TGTGCCAGTAGTATTGTCACAGGGACTGGCGCTTTCTTT.